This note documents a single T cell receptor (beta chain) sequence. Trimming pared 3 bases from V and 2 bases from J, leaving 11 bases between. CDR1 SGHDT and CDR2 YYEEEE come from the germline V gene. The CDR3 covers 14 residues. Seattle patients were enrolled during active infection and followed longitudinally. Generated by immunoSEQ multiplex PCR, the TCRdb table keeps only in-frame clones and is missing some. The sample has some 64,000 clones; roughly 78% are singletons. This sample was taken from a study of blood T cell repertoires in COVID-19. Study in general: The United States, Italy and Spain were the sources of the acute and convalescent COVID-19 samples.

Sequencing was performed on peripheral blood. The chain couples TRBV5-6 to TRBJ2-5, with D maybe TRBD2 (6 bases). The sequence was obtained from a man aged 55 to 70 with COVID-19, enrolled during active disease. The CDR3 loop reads CASSSPGEQETQYF. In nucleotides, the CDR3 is TGTGCCAGCAGCTCCCCGGGGGAGCAAGAGACCCAGTACTTC.